This T cell receptor (beta chain) comes out of a study of T cells after yellow fever vaccination. Notes on the study in general: Overlap between CD4 and CD8 compartments was detected for a small share of clonotypes. Boosting was followed by the reappearance of most primary-vaccination clones (approximately 95% CD4, more than 70% CD8).

TCR cDNA, made by 5'RACE template switching, carried an added universal primer site and UMIs. Each CDR3 protein gets one entry after TCRdb re-called the 5' RACE reads with MiXCR. Among some 350,000 distinct CDR3 sequences listed, 8% to 10% were seen once. This clonotype has a handful of counts. Its target is not known. Germline V gene lookup returns CDR1 ENHRY and CDR2 SYGVKD. Trimming left V 2 bases short and J 5 bases short, with 12 bases between. The CDR3 extends over 14 amino acids. V is TRBV10-3 and J is TRBJ2-5; tentative D call: TRBD1 (6 bases). The sample here was PBMCs, taken on the day of the first yellow fever vaccination. The TCR originated in a man aged 18-30 years who received the YFV17D yellow fever vaccine. CDR3 in amino acids: CAISESQGRETQYF. The CDR3 DNA sequence: TGTGCCATCAGTGAGAGTCAGGGGCGGGAGACCCAGTACTTC.